A selection of T cell receptor beta chains follows, all from one sample in a study of cytomegalovirus exposure and HLA in healthy donors. Only in-frame clones appear in the TCRdb table, and some are missing; sequencing was by immunoSEQ multiplex PCR. This sample has 120,000 or so clones, with roughly four fifths found just once. Material for sequencing was PBMCs. These receptors came from a man younger than 30 in good health and CMV-seronegative. Both conserved end residues are part of each CDR3. D genes are given only for firm matches. Some rows have no size entry. The others give once, few or many, or a class for an expanded clone.

V	D	J	length	size	CDR3	DNA
TRBV5-1	TRBD2	TRBJ2-2	19	few	CASSPLGVGGASNTGELFF	TGCGCCAGCAGCCCCCTGGGGGTCGGGGGGGCCTCGAACACCGGGGAGCTGTTTTTT
TRBV4-2	NA	TRBJ2-3	12	NA	CASSQVYDTQYF	TGTGCCAGCAGCCAAGTTTATGATACGCAGTATTTT
TRBV21-1	NA	TRBJ2-1	14	NA	CASRSYGSYNEQFF	TGTGCCAGCCGAAGTTACGGCTCCTACAATGAGCAGTTCTTC
TRBV13	TRBD1	TRBJ1-2	14	once	CASSLGTANYGYTF	TGTGCCAGCAGCCTAGGGACAGCTAACTATGGCTACACCTTC
TRBV7-8	TRBD2	TRBJ2-1	16	NA	CASSKIAGVSYNEQFF	TGTGCCAGCAGCAAGATAGCGGGGGTCTCCTACAATGAGCAGTTCTTC
TRBV6-5	TRBD2	TRBJ2-1	12	NA	CASTGGYNEQFF	TGTGCCAGCACGGGGGGCTACAATGAGCAGTTCTTC
TRBV12-5	NA	TRBJ2-1	16	NA	CASGRGGASSYNEQFF	TGTGCTAGTGGAAGAGGGGGGGCCAGCTCCTACAATGAGCAGTTCTTC
TRBV18	NA	TRBJ1-1	13	NA	CASSSDRSSEAFF	TGTGCCAGCTCATCCGACAGGAGCTCCGAAGCTTTCTTT
TRBV2	NA	TRBJ1-4	13	NA	CASSANWNEKLFF	TGTGCCAGCAGTGCTAACTGGAATGAAAAACTGTTTTTT
TRBV19	NA	TRBJ2-3	16	once	CASSTSAGFVTDTQYF	TGTGCCAGTAGCACCTCCGCCGGGTTTGTCACAGATACGCAGTATTTT
TRBV19	NA	TRBJ2-6	14	NA	CATAGQGGANVLTF	TGTGCCACCGCAGGACAAGGAGGGGCCAACGTCCTGACTTTC
TRBV13	NA	TRBJ2-7	15	NA	CASSLFGGASYEQYF	TGTGCCAGCAGCTTATTTGGGGGCGCGTCCTACGAGCAGTACTTC
TRBV11-2	NA	TRBJ2-2	13	NA	CASSSTGTGELFF	TGTGCCAGCAGCTCCACAGGCACCGGGGAGCTGTTTTTT
TRBV6-5	TRBD1	TRBJ2-7	13	NA	CASLGTGLYEQYF	TGTGCCAGCCTGGGGACAGGACTTTACGAGCAGTACTTC
TRBV14	NA	TRBJ2-5	11	NA	CASSREETQYF	TGTGCCAGCAGCCGGGAGGAGACCCAGTACTTC
TRBV6-1	NA	TRBJ1-2	12	few	CASHINSRGYTF	TGTGCCAGCCATATAAATTCACGGGGCTACACCTTC
TRBV5-1	TRBD2	TRBJ2-2	15	NA	CASILAGIGTGELFF	TGCGCCAGCATCCTAGCGGGGATCGGCACCGGGGAGCTGTTTTTT
TRBV15	NA	TRBJ2-5	14	NA	CATSRGGSTETQYF	TGTGCCACCAGCAGAGGAGGCTCGACGGAGACCCAGTACTTC
TRBV6-4	TRBD1	TRBJ1-1	14	NA	CASRPTGRHPEAFF	TGTGCCAGCAGACCGACAGGGCGGCATCCTGAAGCTTTCTTT
TRBV6-5	TRBD1	TRBJ1-1	14	few	CASSEDRVNTEAFF	TGTGCCAGCAGTGAGGACAGGGTGAACACTGAAGCTTTCTTT
TRBV7-9	NA	TRBJ1-2	18	NA	CASSAPPTSSDSNYGYTF	TGTGCCAGCAGCGCACCCCCAACGTCAAGTGACAGCAACTATGGCTACACCTTC
TRBV6-1	NA	TRBJ1-5	13	NA	CASSEARYQPQHF	TGTGCCAGCAGTGAAGCGCGGTACCAGCCCCAGCATTTT
TRBV2	TRBD1	TRBJ1-5	16	NA	CASRTGGQGSNQPQHF	TGTGCCAGCAGGACAGGGGGCCAGGGAAGCAATCAGCCCCAGCATTTT
TRBV11-2	NA	TRBJ2-1	15	NA	CASSFTTGSGTKQFF	TGTGCCAGCAGCTTCACAACAGGGTCGGGTACGAAGCAGTTCTTC
TRBV4-2	TRBD2	TRBJ2-3	16	NA	CASSLTSAGSTDTQYF	TGTGCCAGCAGCCTGACTAGCGCCGGAAGCACAGATACGCAGTATTTT
TRBV5-1	TRBD1	TRBJ2-7	17	NA	CASSLAGGRTGEYEQYF	TGCGCCAGCAGCTTGGCCGGCGGGCGGACAGGGGAGTACGAGCAGTACTTC
TRBV5-6	TRBD1	TRBJ2-1	16	NA	CASSFSQGASYNEQFF	TGTGCCAGCAGCTTCTCCCAGGGGGCTTCTTACAATGAGCAGTTCTTC
TRBV13	NA	TRBJ1-1	18	NA	CASSLGQGRRGRNTEAFF	TGTGCCAGCAGCTTAGGGCAGGGCAGGCGCGGGAGGAACACTGAAGCTTTCTTT
TRBV10-2	TRBD2	TRBJ2-5	15	NA	CASSAYRGEQETQYF	TGCGCCAGCAGTGCGTACCGGGGGGAACAAGAGACCCAGTACTTC
TRBV6-1	NA	TRBJ1-1	13	few	CASSSAFGTEAFF	TGTGCCAGCAGTTCAGCGTTCGGAACTGAAGCTTTCTTT
TRBV9	TRBD1	TRBJ2-7	15	NA	CASSVGQGTIYEQYF	TGTGCCAGCAGCGTCGGACAGGGGACGATCTACGAGCAGTACTTC
TRBV27	TRBD2	TRBJ2-3	14	NA	CASSRLGGADTQYF	TGTGCCAGCAGTCGCTTGGGGGGGGCAGATACGCAGTATTTT
TRBV19	NA	TRBJ2-7	14	NA	CASSIAGSTYEQYF	TGTGCCAGTAGTATTGCAGGCTCAACCTACGAGCAGTACTTC
TRBV5-1	TRBD1	TRBJ2-7	14	NA	CASSLAGGSYEQYF	TGCGCCAGCAGCTTGGCAGGGGGCTCCTACGAGCAGTACTTC
TRBV10-2	TRBD1	TRBJ1-2	16	NA	CASSERGTGDNYGYTF	TGCGCCAGCAGCGAAAGGGGGACAGGGGATAACTATGGCTACACCTTC
TRBV25-1	NA	TRBJ1-6	15	once	CASSDPAGHISPLHF	TGTGCCAGCAGTGATCCAGCAGGGCATATCTCACCCCTCCACTTT
TRBV5-1	TRBD1	TRBJ2-2	16	NA	CASSLRGQGRTGELFF	TGCGCCAGCAGCTTAAGGGGACAGGGCCGGACCGGGGAGCTGTTTTTT
TRBV6-1	NA	TRBJ2-7	15	NA	CASSDYRAVAYEQYF	TGTGCCAGCAGTGATTACAGGGCCGTTGCCTACGAGCAGTACTTC
TRBV29-1	TRBD2	TRBJ2-3	13	NA	CSVDRGGRDTQYF	TGCAGCGTTGATCGCGGGGGAAGGGATACGCAGTATTTT
TRBV30	NA	TRBJ2-6	17	NA	CAWISAGPFSGANVLTF	TGTGCCTGGATTTCGGCGGGTCCCTTTTCTGGGGCCAACGTCCTGACTTTC
TRBV9	TRBD2	TRBJ2-3	15	NA	CASSVVGGVADTQYF	TGTGCCAGCAGCGTAGTGGGGGGGGTGGCAGATACGCAGTATTTT
TRBV7-8	NA	TRBJ1-5	17	NA	CASSPSGGHLGNQPQHF	TGTGCCAGCAGCCCGTCGGGGGGGCACCTCGGGAATCAGCCCCAGCATTTT
TRBV4-2	NA	TRBJ2-1	15	NA	CASSQGFEGIDEQFF	TGTGCCAGCAGCCAAGGGTTCGAGGGTATTGATGAGCAGTTCTTC
TRBV4-1	NA	TRBJ1-6	16	NA	CASSQVPSGDNSPLHF	TGCGCCAGCAGCCAAGTCCCCTCGGGGGATAATTCACCCCTCCACTTT
TRBV11-2	NA	TRBJ1-6	15	NA	CASSNEAGVYSPLHF	TGTGCCAGCAGCAATGAGGCGGGGGTCTATTCACCCCTCCACTTT
TRBV20-1	NA	TRBJ2-7	11	NA	CSAGRVDEQYF	TGCAGTGCTGGCAGGGTAGACGAGCAGTACTTC
TRBV19	TRBD1	TRBJ1-2	15	NA	CASSTHRQGARGYTF	TGTGCCAGTAGTACGCATCGACAGGGGGCGAGAGGCTACACCTTC
TRBV11-2	NA	TRBJ1-6	16	NA	CASSPRGGGGNSPLHF	TGTGCCAGCAGCCCCCGTGGAGGGGGAGGGAATTCACCCCTCCACTTT
TRBV19	NA	TRBJ2-2	15	NA	CASIGLDRYTGELFF	TGTGCCAGTATCGGGTTAGACAGGTACACCGGGGAGCTGTTTTTT
TRBV6-5	TRBD1	TRBJ1-5	14	few	CASSSTGWNQPQHF	TGTGCCAGCAGTTCGACAGGGTGGAATCAGCCCCAGCATTTT
TRBV5-5	NA	TRBJ1-2	14	NA	CASSLSQGNYGYTF	TGTGCCAGCAGCTTATCACAGGGCAACTATGGCTACACCTTC